Following are 24 T cell receptor beta chains from one sample sequenced in a study of blood T cell repertoires in COVID-19 (dated by TCRdb to 2020 to 2021). Receptors were amplified or captured by the immunoSEQ multiplex PCR assay. The table was pulled from immuneACCESS by TCRdb, which kept in-frame rearrangements only. Such tables lose some clones; where checked, under half of the loss comes from unresolved V genes, and the rest has no known cause. Within this sample are 150,000 to 200,000 clones, with about nine tenths of them counted one time only. The ten largest clonotypes hold 2.1% of the sample. Sequencing input: peripheral blood. The origin of the receptors is a man aged 65 to 85 with active or convalescent COVID-19.

The chain joins TRBV6-5 to TRBJ1-5, with TRBD1 identical over 9 bases. Germline V gene lookup returns CDR1 MNHEY and CDR2 SVGAGI. This CDR3 contains 15 residues. The J segment lost 7 bases and the V segment lost 5 bases, leaving 9 bases of the junction unmatched. The CDR3 region is CASSPQRTGAQPQHF. The CDR3 DNA sequence: TGTGCCAGCAGTCCACAAAGGACAGGGGCCCAGCCCCAGCATTTT.

The chain couples TRBV30 to TRBJ1-6; D may be TRBD1 (6 bases). Trimming pared 1 base from V and 6 bases from J, leaving 10 bases between. CDR3 length: 14 residues. Germline V CDR1 and CDR2: GTSNPN, SVGIG (reference sequence). CDR3 DNA: TGTGCCTGGAGTGCGGGCAGGGGTAATTCACCCCTCCACTTT. It specifies CAWSAGRGNSPLHF.

This clone has just one count. J is TRBJ1-6 and V is TRBV28, with 9 bases aligning to TRBD1. The germline V gene has CDR1 MDHEN and CDR2 SYDVKM. This CDR3 has 18 amino acids. V dropped 2 bases and J dropped 1; count of bases not matched to a gene: 6. CDR3 in amino acids: CASSLVQGAESYNSPLHF. DNA of the CDR3: TGTGCCAGCAGTTTAGTACAGGGGGCAGAGTCCTATAATTCACCCCTCCACTTT.

The rearrangement links TRBV11-2 to TRBJ1-3; D is undetermined. The germline CDR1 and CDR2 sequences are SGHAT and FQNNGV. CDR3 size: 16 residues. Trimming pared 1 base from V and 0 bases from J, leaving 10 bases between. The CDR3 is CASSLVGHPSGNTIYF. The CDR3 bases are TGTGCCAGCAGCTTAGTTGGCCACCCCTCTGGAAACACCATATATTTT.

CDR3 nucleotides: TGTGCCAGCAGTGAAGCAAAGACAGGAAATTCACCCCTCCACTTT. Translating it yields CASSEAKTGNSPLHF. The chain has TRBV2 and TRBJ1-6, with D possibly TRBD1 on 6 matching bases. V lost 0 bases and J 7 bases, leaving 10 bases between the germline ends. The CDR3 loop spans 15 amino acids. The germline V gene has CDR1 SNHLY and CDR2 FYNNEI.

This clone was picked up a small number of times. J is TRBJ1-6 and V is TRBV9; 8 bases fit TRBD1. After removal of 3 bases from V and 9 bases from J, the junction contained 8 bases not matched to a gene. Germline V gives CDR1 SGDLS, CDR2 YYNGEE. The CDR3 runs 15 residues. DNA of the CDR3: TGTGCCAGCAGCGGGACAGGGAGAGATGGTTCACCCCTCCACTTT. The encoded protein is CASSGTGRDGSPLHF.

The chain joins TRBV5-6 to TRBJ2-7; TRBD1 aligns across 9 bases. V lost 4 bases, J lost 6 bases, and 5 bases stayed unmatched. From germline, CDR1 is SGHDT and CDR2 YYEEEE. The CDR3 contains 13 residues. The CDR3 coding sequence is TGTGCCAGCAGCCTTACAGGGGGCCGCGAGCAGTACTTC. It codes for CASSLTGGREQYF.

This CDR3 is CASSIVWRQGAYEQFF. In DNA form, the CDR3 reads TGTGCCAGTAGTATAGTTTGGCGACAGGGGGCCTATGAGCAGTTCTTC. The V and J genes are TRBV19 and TRBJ2-1; 10 positions match TRBD1. Germline CDR1 reads LNHDA; CDR2 reads SQIVND (reference sequence). This CDR3 comprises 16 residues. With 1 base clipped from V and 8 bases from J, the junction kept 8 bases outside the gene matches.

The CDR3 region is CASSLARQGSSYNSPLHF. CDR3 bases: TGTGCCAGCAGCTTAGCGAGGCAGGGCAGCTCCTATAATTCACCCCTCCACTTT. The V gene is TRBV7-8, the J gene TRBJ1-6; D possibly corresponds to TRBD1 (5 bases). The CDR3 covers 18 residues. Germline assignment: CDR1 SGHVS and CDR2 FQNEAQ. V was shortened by 0 bases and J by 0 bases, with 12 bases between the two germline ends.

The V call is TRBV30, the J call TRBJ1-3, with a tentative D call TRBD1 (6 bases). V was clipped by 4 bases and J by 3 bases, with 16 bases between them. This CDR3 is 15 amino acids long. CDR1 and CDR2 (germline): GTSNPN, SVGIG (reference sequence). DNA of the CDR3: TGTGCCTGGATGCCCCTACAGGGTTTTGGAAACACCATATATTTT. Translating it yields CAWMPLQGFGNTIYF.

This chain links TRBV6-5 with TRBJ1-4; the match to TRBD1 covers 9 bases. Germline assignment: CDR1 MNHEY and CDR2 SVGAGI. The CDR3 loop spans 15 amino acids. V was pared by 5 bases and J by 5 bases, with 6 bases of the junction left unmatched. The CDR3, as DNA: TGTGCCAGCAGTCGAACCGGGACAGGGAATGAAAAACTGTTTTTT. It codes for CASSRTGTGNEKLFF.

The chain joins TRBV30 to TRBJ2-1; TRBD2 matches at 10 bases. Germline loops: CDR1 GTSNPN, CDR2 SVGIG (reference sequence). V shed 1 base and J 7 bases; nucleotides not matched to a gene: 7. The CDR3 contains 15 residues. The CDR3 nucleotides are TGTGCCTGGAGTGGAGGACTAGCGGTTCCTAATGAGCAGTTCTTC. It is translated as CAWSGGLAVPNEQFF.

V usage is TRBV7-2 and J usage is TRBJ1-5, with D perhaps TRBD1 (6 bases). V was cut by 5 bases and J by 6 bases, with 17 bases left in between. CDR1 is SGHTA and CDR2 is FQGNSA in the germline V gene. CDR3 length equals 15 residues. The DNA of the CDR3 is TGTGCCAGCAGCAACCACAGGGTTCAGGGTCAGCCCCAGCATTTT. It encodes CASSNHRVQGQPQHF.

The chain uses TRBV28 and TRBJ1-2; D gene unclear. V shed 5 bases and J shed 4 bases, with 8 bases lying between them. This CDR3 has 12 residues. Germline V gene data show CDR1 as MDHEN and CDR2 as SYDVKM. CDR3 loop: CASSAGSYGYTF. CDR3 sequence (DNA): TGTGCCAGCAGTGCGGGGAGCTATGGCTACACCTTC.

This chain uses TRBV5-1 with TRBJ2-7; 8 nucleotides match TRBD1. Trimming took 4 bases from V and 6 from J; bases not matched to a gene: 9. This CDR3 region has 14 residues. CDR1 is SGHRS, CDR2 YFSETQ, per germline. The CDR3 is CASSPTGQAGEQYF. CDR3 nucleotides: TGCGCCAGCAGCCCCACGGGACAGGCTGGCGAGCAGTACTTC.

This chain links TRBV5-1 with TRBJ2-5, with 8 nucleotides matching TRBD1. The junction had 3 bases not matched to a gene; V was cut back by 0 bases and J by 5 bases. CDR1 is SGHRS, CDR2 YFSETQ, per germline. There are 14 residues in the CDR3. CDR3 in DNA: TGCGCCAGCAGCTTGGGGACAGGGACGGAGACCCAGTACTTC. It translates to CASSLGTGTETQYF.

The rearrangement links TRBV2 to TRBJ1-3; 9 nucleotides line up with TRBD1. The germline V gene has CDR1 SNHLY and CDR2 FYNNEI. The CDR3 runs 16 residues. V lost 3 bases to trimming and J lost 0 bases; unmatched junction nucleotides: 3. DNA of the CDR3: TGTGCCAGCAGTGACGGGACAGGGCTCTCTGGAAACACCATATATTTT. It encodes CASSDGTGLSGNTIYF.

J is TRBJ2-7 and V is TRBV19; the D gene is possibly TRBD1 (6 bases). V dropped 2 bases and J dropped 2 bases, with 13 bases sitting between them. The CDR3 loop spans 15 amino acids. Germline V gene lookup returns CDR1 LNHDA and CDR2 SQIVND (reference sequence). CDR3 region: CASSITHSGAYEQYF. CDR3 nucleotides: TGTGCCAGTAGTATAACCCACTCAGGGGCCTACGAGCAGTACTTC.

The chain recombines TRBV19 with TRBJ1-5; D gene uncertain. This CDR3 has 12 amino acids. Germline V lookup: CDR1 LNHDA, CDR2 SQIVND (reference sequence). V shed 3 bases and J shed 9 bases, with 9 bases lying between them. The CDR3, as DNA: TGTGCCAGTAGTATGAGTATTGGGCCCCAGCATTTT. It translates to CASSMSIGPQHF. The full variable domain, completed using reference TRBV19 and TRBJ1-5, is DGGITQSPKYLFRKEGQNVTLSCEQNLNHDAMYWYRQDPGQGLRLIYYSQIVNDFQKGDIAEGYSVSREKKESFPLTVTSAQKNPTAFYLCASSMSIGPQHFGDGTRLSIL.

This clone was observed a single time. This rearrangement joins TRBV7-9 to TRBJ2-7, with a weak D call TRBD2 (5 bases). Germline loops: CDR1 SEHNR, CDR2 FQNEAQ (reference sequence). Trimming took 5 bases from V and 5 from J, leaving 10 bases between them. The CDR3 has 12 amino acids. The CDR3 nucleotides read TGTGCCAGCAGCGCTAGCCGGGACGAGCAGTACTTC. This translates into CASSASRDEQYF.

The rearrangement joins TRBV19 to TRBJ2-3; 8 bases are a match to TRBD1. The V and J ends lost 5 bases and 3 bases, in that order; junction bases with no gene match: 10. Germline V gene lookup returns CDR1 LNHDA and CDR2 SQIVND (reference sequence). CDR3 length: 16 amino acids. The CDR3, as DNA: TGTGCCAGTAGTCCACGGACAGGGCGAGGGACAGATACGCAGTATTTT. This gives the protein CASSPRTGRGTDTQYF.

The chain uses TRBV5-4 and TRBJ1-2; maybe TRBD1 (5 bases). The V gene's germline CDR1 is SGHNT and CDR2 YYREEE (reference sequence). The V end lost 4 bases, the J end lost 6 bases, and 13 bases lay between the germline ends. This CDR3 is built from 13 residues. CDR3 region: CASSIQGIDGYTF. Here the CDR3 DNA reads TGTGCCAGCAGCATTCAGGGAATCGATGGCTACACCTTC.

CDR3 DNA: TGTGCCAGCAGCTCCCTCCCCGACAGCTCTGGAAACACCATATATTTT. It yields the protein CASSSLPDSSGNTIYF. V and J are TRBV11-2 and TRBJ1-3; TRBD1 might be the D (5 bases). The CDR3 loop spans 16 amino acids. Trimming took off 4 bases at V and 0 bases at J, with 13 bases between the two ends. Germline V CDR1 and CDR2: SGHAT, FQNNGV. The full variable domain, rest sourced from reference TRBV11-2 and TRBJ1-3, is EAGVAQSPRYKIIEKRQSVAFWCNPISGHATLYWYQQILGQGPKLLIQFQNNGVVDDSQLPKDRFSAERLKGVDSTLKIQPAKLEDSAVYLCASSSLPDSSGNTIYFGEGSWLTVV.

V and J are TRBV6-2 or TRBV6-3 and TRBJ2-4, with D maybe TRBD1 (6 bases). Trimming removed 0 bases from V and 3 bases from J, with 12 bases in between. CDR3 length: 16 amino acids. CDR1 and CDR2 from the germline V gene are MNHEY and SVGEGT. The CDR3 sequence is CASSYSFRGDKNIQYF. CDR3 nucleotide sequence: TGTGCCAGCAGTTACTCTTTCAGGGGCGACAAAAACATTCAGTACTTC.